This passage covers 30 T cell receptor beta chains from one sample sequenced in a study of T-cell reconstitution after alpha-beta-depleted transplantation in children. Unique molecular identifiers were incorporated into the prepared TCRbeta library. One entry per CDR3 protein results from TCRdb running MiXCR on the PCR reads. The sample holds 200,000 to 250,000 distinct CDR3 sequences, roughly 8% seen once. The material was PBMCs, mostly from graft donor cells, obtained 180 days after TCRalphabeta/CD19-depleted stem cell transplant. The source of these receptors is a male patient under 18 who had a stem cell transplant for acute lymphoblastic leukemia, so the T cells may come from the graft donor.

The rearrangement uses TRBV29-1 and TRBJ2-2; maybe TRBD2 (6 bases). Trimming shortened V by 4 bases and J by 6 bases, and 12 bases separated the two germline ends. This CDR3 has 13 residues. CDR1 and CDR2 (germline): SQVTM, ANQGSEA. Here the CDR3 DNA reads TGCAGCGTTGTTCCTAGCGTACCCGGGGAGCTGTTTTTT. Protein: CSVVPSVPGELFF.

This clonotype was seen at least ten times. The rearrangement joins TRBV5-1 to TRBJ1-2; the D is unclear. This CDR3 has 13 amino acids. Trimming took 2 bases from V and 4 from J, leaving 9 bases between them. The germline V gene encodes CDR1 SGHRS and CDR2 YFSETQ. Written as DNA, the CDR3 is TGCGCCAGCAGCTTAGGGCAAATCTATGGCTACACCTTC. Translation: CASSLGQIYGYTF.

In its sample, this clonotype was seen many times. DNA for the CDR3: TGCGCCAGCAGCTTGCTGGGACTAGCGGGAGGGCCCCACGAGCAGTACTTC. This gives the protein CASSLLGLAGGPHEQYF. This chain connects TRBV5-1 to TRBJ2-7, with TRBD2 identical over 16 bases. The germline gives CDR1 SGHRS, CDR2 YFSETQ. This CDR3 spans 17 amino acids. The V gene end was trimmed by 1 base and the J gene end by 5 bases; junction bases not matched to a gene: 6.

This clonotype came up many times. The chain is built from TRBV20-1 and TRBJ2-2, with D perhaps assigned TRBD1 or TRBD2 (6 bases each). Per the germline V gene, CDR1 is DFQATT and CDR2 is SNEGSKA (reference sequence). V was pared by 6 bases and J by 0 bases, with 14 bases between. CDR3 size: 15 residues. CDR3 nucleotides: TGCAGTGCCCAGAGGGGGGCGTCGAACACCGGGGAGCTGTTTTTT. It translates to CSAQRGASNTGELFF.

This clonotype was recorded many times. This chain links TRBV6-5 with TRBJ2-7; TRBD1 aligns across 7 bases. CDR1 is MNHEY, CDR2 SVGAGI, per germline. The ends lost 7 bases at V and 6 bases at J; junction bases unmatched: 12. This CDR3 region has 14 residues. The CDR3 DNA sequence: TGTGCCAGCACTCTCTTAAAAGGGGGCTTCGAGCAGTACTTC. Amino acids: CASTLLKGGFEQYF.

This clonotype has at least ten counts. CDR3 bases: TGTGCCAGCACCCTGACGGGAGGCGGAGATCAGCCCCAGCATTTT. Its protein product is CASTLTGGGDQPQHF. The chain couples TRBV21-1 to TRBJ1-5. TRBV21-1 is marked as a pseudogene. The CDR3 is 15 amino acids.

This clonotype came up many times. V and J are TRBV4-3 and TRBJ2-5, with 10 bases that match TRBD2. Germline CDR1 and CDR2: LGHNA and YSLEER. CDR3 size: 19 residues. J lost 5 bases, V lost 0 bases, and 15 bases had no gene match. CDR3 protein: CASSQEALKSGGAVETQYF. In nucleotides, the CDR3 is TGCGCCAGCAGCCAAGAAGCGCTTAAGAGCGGGGGGGCGGTGGAGACCCAGTACTTC.

The table lists this clonotype with many counts. The rearrangement joins TRBV11-2 to TRBJ1-6; unclear D gene. This CDR3 has 15 residues. V lost 1 base, J lost 7 bases, and 11 bases lay in between. Per germline, CDR1 SGHAT and CDR2 FQNNGV. CDR3 loop: CASSLAVGKNSPLHF. The DNA for the CDR3 is TGTGCCAGCAGCTTAGCAGTGGGCAAGAATTCACCCCTCCACTTT.

This clonotype was seen repeatedly, ten times or more. This chain uses TRBV9 with TRBJ2-2; 9 nucleotides align to TRBD1. The CDR3 consists of 16 residues. The germline CDR1 and CDR2 sequences are SGDLS and YYNGEE. V dropped 0 bases and J dropped 7; count of bases not matched to a gene: 7. Here the CDR3 reads CASSVARQGGGGELFF. CDR3 sequence (DNA): TGTGCCAGCAGCGTAGCCAGACAGGGGGGCGGCGGGGAGCTGTTTTTT. The full variable domain, its missing parts supplied by reference TRBV9 and TRBJ2-2, is DSGVTQTPKHLITATGQRVTLRCSPRSGDLSVYWYQQSLDQGLQFLIQYYNGEERAKGNILERFSAQQFPDLHSELNLSSLELGDSALYFCASSVARQGGGGELFFGEGSRLTVL.

This clonotype has a count of ten or more. V and J are TRBV20-1 and TRBJ2-3, with D possibly being TRBD2 (5 bases). This CDR3 has 13 amino acids. Germline V CDR1 and CDR2: DFQATT, SNEGSKA (reference sequence). Deletions cut 0 bases from V and 3 bases from J, with 7 bases between. In DNA, the CDR3 is TGCAGTGCTAGAGATCGACTAACAGATACGCAGTATTTT. The encoded protein is CSARDRLTDTQYF.

This clonotype came up many times. The gene calls are TRBV5-1 and TRBJ2-7; TRBD2 agrees at 12 bases. This CDR3 contains 16 residues. The germline V gene encodes CDR1 SGHRS and CDR2 YFSETQ. After removal of 0 bases from V and 5 bases from J, the junction contained 6 bases not matched to a gene. CDR3 sequence (DNA): TGCGCCAGCAGCTTGGTGCCTAGCGGGGGGGAGGACGAGCAGTACTTC. Amino acids: CASSLVPSGGEDEQYF.

The table lists this clonotype with many counts. The V gene is TRBV9, the J gene TRBJ2-3; the match to TRBD2 covers 12 bases. The length of the CDR3 is 16 residues. J was trimmed by 3 bases and V by 4 bases; bases with no gene match: 6. Germline CDR1 and CDR2: SGDLS and YYNGEE. The CDR3 DNA sequence: TGTGCCAGCAGCACAACTAGCGGGAGGCGGACAGATACGCAGTATTTT. This sequence encodes CASSTTSGRRTDTQYF.

This clonotype was detected ten times or more. The CDR3 loop reads CASSLAHVQETQYF. The CDR3 coding sequence is TGCGCCAGCAGCTTGGCCCACGTCCAAGAGACCCAGTACTTC. The rearrangement links TRBV5-1 to TRBJ2-5; D remains ambiguous. Germline-derived CDR1 and CDR2 are SGHRS and YFSETQ. The CDR3 totals 14 residues. V shed 0 bases and J shed 1 base, with 7 bases lying between them.

This clonotype was detected many times. The V call is TRBV19, the J call TRBJ2-7; 8 nucleotides match TRBD1. Trimming cost V 4 bases and J 3 bases; bases outside gene matches: 8. Germline V gene sequence: CDR1 LNHDA, CDR2 SQIVND (reference sequence). CDR3 size: 15 residues. CDR3 coding DNA: TGTGCCAGTAGTACCTCCGGACAGGGAGGCTACGAGCAGTACTTC. This codes for CASSTSGQGGYEQYF.

This clonotype was detected many times. V usage is TRBV12-3 or TRBV12-4 and J usage is TRBJ2-7; no definite D call. Trimming shortened V by 5 bases and J by 3 bases, and 14 bases separated the two germline ends. This CDR3 comprises 14 residues. CDR3 nucleotide sequence: TGTGCCAGCAGTGACGGTGTGCGCGGCTACGAGCAGTACTTC. Amino acid sequence: CASSDGVRGYEQYF.

This clonotype was observed many times. This chain uses TRBV28 with TRBJ1-1; no firm D call. The CDR3 length is 14 residues. V lost 3 bases and J 5 bases, leaving 13 bases between the germline ends. The germline CDR1 and CDR2 sequences are MDHEN and SYDVKM. In nucleotides, the CDR3 is TGTGCCAGCAGTTTTACCCGGACTGGGACTGAAGCTTTCTTT. It translates to CASSFTRTGTEAFF. Supplemented by reference TRBV28 and TRBJ1-1, the full variable domain reads DVKVTQSSRYLVKRTGEKVFLECVQDMDHENMFWYRQDPGLGLRLIYFSYDVKMKEKGDIPEGYSVSREKKERFSLILESASTNQTSMYLCASSFTRTGTEAFFGQGTRLTVV.

This clonotype has a count of ten or more. The rearrangement uses TRBV4-3 and TRBJ2-7; 10 bases match TRBD1. There are 16 residues in the CDR3. CDR1 is LGHNA, CDR2 YSLEER, per germline. V lost 1 base and J lost 4; bases outside the gene matches: 7. For the CDR3, the DNA is TGCGCCAGCAGCCAAGTCCGCCGGGACAGGGGTTACGAGCAGTACTTC. Translating it yields CASSQVRRDRGYEQYF.

A remark on this clonotype: A single base separates this from a much larger clone, so it may be a read error. The gene calls are TRBV12-3 or TRBV12-4 and TRBJ1-2, with D possibly matching TRBD1 (5 bases). V lost 9 bases and J 2 bases, leaving 16 bases between the germline ends. There are 14 residues in the CDR3. This CDR3 is CARSGGRKNYGYTF. In DNA form, the CDR3 reads TGTGCCAGGAGTGGGGGACGGAAAAACTATGGCTACACCTTC.

This clonotype was observed many times. The J gene is TRBJ2-5, the V gene TRBV5-8; D tentatively reads TRBD1 or TRBD2 (6 bases each). V was trimmed by 0 bases and J by 2 bases, leaving 14 bases between them. The CDR3 length is 16 residues. Germline V gene lookup returns CDR1 SGHTS and CDR2 YDEGEE. CDR3 region: CASSLALRGAQETQYF. As DNA, the CDR3 is TGTGCCAGCAGCTTGGCCCTAAGGGGGGCACAAGAGACCCAGTACTTC.

This clonotype has ten or more counts. V and J are TRBV20-1 and TRBJ2-5, with a weak D call TRBD2 (6 bases). Between the trimmed V and J ends, which lost 6 bases and 5 bases, there was a span of 22 bases. Germline assignment: CDR1 DFQATT and CDR2 SNEGSKA (reference sequence). The CDR3 runs to 15 residues. DNA of the CDR3: TGCAGTGCACAGGAAACTAGCAGAGCCCGGGAGACCCAGTACTTC. Translating it yields CSAQETSRARETQYF.

This clonotype was counted at least ten times. The chain couples TRBV7-9 to TRBJ2-3; TRBD1 might be the D (6 bases). V was clipped by 5 bases and J by 4 bases, with 19 bases between them. Germline CDR1 reads SEHNR; CDR2 reads FQNEAQ (reference sequence). The CDR3 is 16 amino acids. The CDR3 loop is CASSLPRRGHSDTQYF. The CDR3 nucleotides read TGTGCCAGCAGCCTACCGCGCAGGGGCCATTCAGATACGCAGTATTTT.

In its sample, this clonotype was seen a few times. This chain uses TRBV7-6 with TRBJ1-1; no reliable D call. V lost 1 base to trimming and J lost 0 bases, with 9 bases between them. This CDR3 has 15 residues. The germline gives CDR1 SGHVS, CDR2 FNYEAQ. CDR3 DNA: TGTGCCAGCAGCTTAGTTCTGGGAATGAACACTGAAGCTTTCTTT. Protein product: CASSLVLGMNTEAFF.

As regards this clonotype: Since a much larger clone is just one base distant, this may be a read error. V and J are TRBV7-6 and TRBJ2-7; 8 bases match TRBD1. Germline V CDR1 and CDR2: SGHVS, FNYEAQ. This CDR3 comprises 17 residues. V lost 5 bases to trimming and J lost 5 bases; unmatched junction nucleotides: 17. The CDR3 sequence is CASSPRGVDRAFNEQYF. In DNA form, the CDR3 reads TGTGCCAGCAGCCCTAGGGGTGTGGACAGGGCTTTCAACGAGCAGTACTTC.

This clonotype was counted at least ten times. This chain uses TRBV3-1 with TRBJ2-3, with unresolved D. The germline V and J ends were trimmed by 4 bases and 0 bases, with 11 bases remaining between them. Germline V gives CDR1 LGHDT, CDR2 YNNKEL (reference sequence). The CDR3 has 15 residues. CDR3 DNA: TGTGCCAGCAGCCCATTGCCCGAAAGCACAGATACGCAGTATTTT. Translating gives CASSPLPESTDTQYF.

In its sample, this clonotype was seen many times. The genes are TRBV2 and TRBJ2-1, with TRBD2 as a possible D gene (5 bases). CDR1 SNHLY and CDR2 FYNNEI come from the germline V gene. The CDR3 extends over 15 amino acids. Deletions cut 7 bases from V and 3 bases from J, with 16 bases between. CDR3 residues: CASTPEAGNYNEQFF. The CDR3 nucleotides read TGTGCCAGCACCCCGGAGGCGGGCAACTACAATGAGCAGTTCTTC.

There are many counts of this clonotype. The gene calls are TRBV5-1 and TRBJ1-4; tentative D call: TRBD1 (5 bases). The CDR3 spans 15 residues. Per the germline V gene, CDR1 is SGHRS and CDR2 is YFSETQ. Trimming stripped 2 bases from V and 5 bases from J, with 13 bases between. The CDR3 loop reads CASSFLPAGNEKLFF. For the CDR3, the DNA is TGCGCCAGCAGCTTCCTCCCGGCAGGGAATGAAAAACTGTTTTTT.

The CDR3 sequence is CASSSETSGGAMLETQYF. DNA for the CDR3: TGTGCCAGCAGCTCGGAGACTAGCGGGGGGGCAATGCTGGAGACCCAGTACTTC. V usage is TRBV13 and J usage is TRBJ2-5; the match to TRBD2 covers 14 bases. This CDR3 is built from 18 residues. V was clipped by 4 bases and J by 5 bases; unmatched bases: 12. Germline CDR1 is PRHDT and CDR2 is FYEKMQ (reference sequence).

Regarding this clonotype: A read error is possible here, since a much larger clone lies one base away. The chain recombines TRBV7-3 with TRBJ1-1, with no clear D. V lost 5 bases and J 4 bases, leaving 11 bases between the germline ends. Germline V gene data show CDR1 as SGHTA and CDR2 as FQGTGA. The CDR3 has 13 residues. CDR3 sequence reads: CASSPGKSTEAFF. CDR3 bases: TGTGCCAGCAGCCCCGGCAAGAGCACTGAAGCTTTCTTT.

Many counts were recorded for this clonotype. This chain uses TRBV28 with TRBJ2-1; D is unclear. Per the germline V gene, CDR1 is MDHEN and CDR2 is SYDVKM. V gave up 2 bases and J gave up 0 bases, with 11 bases separating them. The CDR3 contains 16 residues. The CDR3 DNA reads as TGTGCCAGCAGTTTAGACTGGGTTAGCTCCTACAATGAGCAGTTCTTC. Amino acids: CASSLDWVSSYNEQFF.

A few counts support this clonotype. The CDR3 spells CASSLAQFGGYLNTEAFF. CDR3 DNA sequence: TGTGCCAGCAGCTTAGCTCAATTTGGAGGGTACTTGAACACTGAAGCTTTCTTT. This rearrangement joins TRBV11-1 to TRBJ1-1, with D unclear. Germline values: CDR1 SGHAT, CDR2 FQDESV (reference sequence). This CDR3 comprises 18 residues. Trimming pared 0 bases from V and 0 bases from J, leaving 17 bases between.